The 16 T cell receptor beta chains below were found in one sample sequenced in a study of CD8+ T cells in alopecia areata. Extracted RNA was reverse transcribed, and the resulting cDNA served as sequencing template. Only in-frame clones appear in the TCRdb table, and some are missing; sequencing was by immunoSEQ multiplex PCR. The table has 110,000 to 150,000 clones, around 51% seen once. The source material was CD4+ T cells sorted from blood, sampled at week 0. These receptors were collected from a human donor with alopecia areata.

The chain recombines TRBV27 with TRBJ1-1; the D gene is possibly TRBD1 (5 bases). The CDR3 has 15 residues. The V gene's germline CDR1 is MNHEY and CDR2 SMNVEV (reference sequence). V was shortened by 6 bases and J by 1 base, with 15 bases between the two germline ends. This chain's CDR3 is CASSPGGVANTEAFF. The CDR3 nucleotides read TGTGCCAGCAGCCCGGGGGGAGTAGCGAACACTGAAGCTTTCTTT.

V and J are TRBV7-2 and TRBJ2-5, with a weak D call TRBD1 (6 bases). The V end lost 5 bases, the J end lost 9 bases, and 16 bases lay between the germline ends. CDR1 is SGHTA, CDR2 FQGNSA, per germline. The length of the CDR3 is 13 residues. The CDR3 is CASSETGGQAQYF. The CDR3 region has the DNA TGTGCCAGCAGCGAGACAGGCGGTCAGGCCCAGTACTTC.

This clone came up a few times. This chain links TRBV29-1 with TRBJ1-1; TRBD1 matches at 8 bases. Germline assignment: CDR1 SQVTM and CDR2 ANQGSEA. The CDR3 sequence is 12 residues long. V lost 7 bases, J lost 4 bases, and 5 bases stayed unmatched. The CDR3 nucleotides are TGCAGCGAGAACAGGGGGAGCACTGAAGCTTTCTTT. This gives the protein CSENRGSTEAFF.

In its sample, this clone was seen a few times. This CDR3 is CASSPSTGFEQFF. CDR3 nucleotide sequence: TGTGCCAGCAGCCCCTCGACAGGGTTCGAGCAGTTCTTC. The V gene is TRBV7-3, the J gene TRBJ2-1; 7 bases line up with TRBD1. From germline, CDR1 is SGHTA and CDR2 FQGTGA. V dropped 5 bases and J dropped 10; count of bases not matched to a gene: 8. The CDR3 totals 13 residues.

This clone was recorded a few times. V and J are TRBV6-1 and TRBJ1-4; TRBD1 aligns across 9 bases. The J segment lost 8 bases and the V segment lost 3 bases, leaving 4 bases of the junction unmatched. CDR3 length equals 14 residues. CDR1 and CDR2 from the germline V gene are MNHNS and SASEGT. CDR3 loop: CASSEGQGSEKLFF. The CDR3 DNA is TGTGCCAGCAGTGAGGGACAGGGAAGCGAAAAACTGTTTTTT.

This clone was observed a few times. The rearrangement links TRBV6-1 to TRBJ2-2; 9 bases match TRBD2. The V gene's germline CDR1 is MNHNS and CDR2 SASEGT. CDR3 length: 16 residues. J gave up 1 base and V 4 bases, and 4 bases lay outside the gene matches. CDR3 nucleotide sequence: TGTGCCAGCAGTGCGCCTAGCGGGATGAACACCGGGGAGCTGTTTTTT. This sequence encodes CASSAPSGMNTGELFF.

V gene TRBV5-1 combines with J gene TRBJ1-5; the D gene is possibly TRBD1 (6 bases). This CDR3 region has 14 residues. Germline values: CDR1 SGHRS, CDR2 YFSETQ. V was trimmed by 0 bases and J by 5 bases, leaving 9 bases between them. The CDR3 protein is CASSLEGGDQPQHF. The DNA of the CDR3 is TGCGCCAGCAGCTTGGAAGGGGGTGATCAGCCCCAGCATTTT.

This sequence joins TRBV5-1 and TRBJ2-5; TRBD2 agrees at 12 bases. CDR1 SGHRS and CDR2 YFSETQ come from the germline V gene. Germline trimming cut 0 bases from V and 4 bases from J; bases unmatched to any gene: 4. The CDR3 is made up of 16 amino acids. The CDR3 nucleotides read TGCGCCAGCAGCTTGGCACTAGCGGGAGGAGGAGAGACCCAGTACTTC. Amino acids: CASSLALAGGGETQYF. Full variable domain (rest looked up from reference TRBV5-1 and TRBJ2-5): KAGVTQTPRYLIKTRGQQVTLSCSPISGHRSVSWYQQTPGQGLQFLFEYFSETQRNKGNFPGRFSGRQFSNSRSEMNVSTLELGDSALYLCASSLALAGGGETQYFGPGTRLLVL.

The genes are TRBV7-8 and TRBJ2-5; 10 bases agree with TRBD2. J gave up 4 bases and V 5 bases, and 7 bases lay outside the gene matches. CDR1 is SGHVS and CDR2 is FQNEAQ in the germline V gene. The CDR3 contains 15 residues. CDR3 DNA: TGTGCCAGCAGCAGCCGGACTAGCGGTGGAGAGACCCAGTACTTC. This sequence encodes CASSSRTSGGETQYF.

The chain links TRBV5-1 to TRBJ1-2, with 7 nucleotides matching TRBD1. This CDR3 has 14 amino acids. The germline gives CDR1 SGHRS, CDR2 YFSETQ. Losses at the gene ends were 0 bases for V and 4 bases for J; bases not matched to a gene: 3. The CDR3 coding sequence is TGCGCCAGCAGCTTGGAAGGGGGCCGCTATGGCTACACCTTC. Translation: CASSLEGGRYGYTF.

The chain links TRBV29-1 to TRBJ2-7; 8 positions match TRBD1. Germline loops: CDR1 SQVTM, CDR2 ANQGSEA. The length of the CDR3 is 14 residues. The junction had 11 bases not matched to a gene; V was cut back by 5 bases and J by 5 bases. As DNA, the CDR3 is TGCAGCGTTAGCTCCCATGGACAGGGCAACGAGCAGTACTTC. This translates into CSVSSHGQGNEQYF.

This clone came up a few times. The chain joins TRBV30 to TRBJ2-3; tentative D call: TRBD2 (6 bases). Deletions cut 2 bases from V and 8 bases from J, with 11 bases between. Germline loops: CDR1 GTSNPN, CDR2 SVGIG (reference sequence). The CDR3 length is 12 residues. CDR3 region: CAWSPPSATQYF. The CDR3 DNA reads TGTGCCTGGAGTCCTCCTAGCGCTACGCAGTATTTT.

J is TRBJ2-7 and V is TRBV2; 10 bases are shared with TRBD2. CDR3 length equals 14 residues. V shed 6 bases and J 9 bases; nucleotides not matched to a gene: 11. Germline V gene sequence: CDR1 SNHLY, CDR2 FYNNEI. The CDR3 is CASSGLADSVGQYF. In DNA, the CDR3 is TGTGCCAGCAGCGGACTAGCGGACTCAGTAGGGCAGTACTTC.

This clone was counted a few times. The chain recombines TRBV9 with TRBJ2-7, with 7 nucleotides matching TRBD2. Germline V gene sequence: CDR1 SGDLS, CDR2 YYNGEE. V lost 4 bases to trimming and J lost 2 bases; unmatched junction nucleotides: 18. The CDR3 runs to 18 residues. CDR3 amino acids: CASSPTSGPAGSPYEQYF. CDR3 sequence (DNA): TGTGCCAGCAGCCCTACCTCGGGGCCAGCGGGATCGCCCTACGAGCAGTACTTC.

V usage is TRBV7-6 and J usage is TRBJ2-5, with D perhaps assigned TRBD1 or TRBD2 (5 bases each). Germline V gene lookup returns CDR1 SGHVS and CDR2 FNYEAQ. The length of the CDR3 is 13 residues. Trimming stripped 3 bases from V and 7 bases from J, with 12 bases between. The CDR3 DNA reads as TGTGCCAGCAGCTTCCGGGACCGAGGGACCCAGTACTTC. Translated: CASSFRDRGTQYF.

This clone has more than one count but fewer than ten. V gene TRBV30 combines with J gene TRBJ2-4, with D hard to call. V was shortened by 3 bases and J by 7 bases, with 7 bases between the two germline ends. CDR1 GTSNPN and CDR2 SVGIG come from the germline V gene (reference sequence). The CDR3 covers 11 residues. CDR3 region: CAWRAHNIQYF. DNA of the CDR3: TGTGCCTGGAGGGCTCACAACATTCAGTACTTC.